Each of the 22 T cell receptor beta chains below was sequenced from the same sample in a study of blood T cell repertoires in COVID-19. Libraries were prepared by immunoSEQ multiplex PCR; TCRdb keeps only in-frame clonotypes and omits some of them. In the table there are roughly 140,000 clones, roughly 90% of which are singletons. Sequences were obtained from peripheral blood. Receptors originate from a human donor in a cohort sampled during active COVID-19.

This chain links TRBV11-2 with TRBJ2-1, with TRBD2 matching over 14 bases. Per the germline V gene, CDR1 is SGHAT and CDR2 is FQNNGV. The CDR3 is 17 amino acids. The ends lost 5 bases at V and 3 bases at J; junction bases unmatched: 6. The CDR3 nucleotides read TGTGCCAGCAGCATTAGACTAGCGGGAGGGATCTACAATGAGCAGTTCTTC. It translates to CASSIRLAGGIYNEQFF.

The J gene is TRBJ1-1, the V gene TRBV9; a possible D gene is TRBD1 (5 bases). The CDR3 has 14 residues. V was pared by 5 bases and J by 1 base, with 12 bases between. Germline V CDR1 and CDR2: SGDLS, YYNGEE. CDR3 bases: TGTGCCAGCAGTTACCTAACAGGGAACACTGAAGCTTTCTTT. Protein sequence: CASSYLTGNTEAFF.

The chain is built from TRBV27 and TRBJ1-1; D is uncertain. The CDR3 has 14 amino acids. Trimming stripped 0 bases from V and 7 bases from J, with 12 bases between. The V gene's germline CDR1 is MNHEY and CDR2 SMNVEV (reference sequence). The DNA for the CDR3 is TGTGCCAGCAGTTTATCGAGGGCGAAAAATGAAGCTTTCTTT. Amino acid sequence: CASSLSRAKNEAFF.

This chain links TRBV19 with TRBJ1-2; possibly TRBD1 for D (6 bases). From germline, CDR1 is LNHDA and CDR2 SQIVND (reference sequence). V lost 5 bases to trimming and J lost 13 bases, with 20 bases between them. The CDR3 spans 13 residues. As DNA, the CDR3 is TGTGCCAGTAGTCCGAACTTGGACAGAGCGTCCACCTTC. This codes for CASSPNLDRASTF.

The chain links TRBV7-3 to TRBJ2-1; the match to TRBD1 covers 8 bases. Germline trimming cut 6 bases from V and 6 bases from J; bases unmatched to any gene: 7. Germline CDR1 reads SGHTA; CDR2 reads FQGTGA. The CDR3 sequence is 14 residues long. The CDR3 DNA is TGTGCCAGCAGGGAAACGGACAGGGCCAATGAGCAGTTCTTC. It yields the protein CASRETDRANEQFF.

The chain is built from TRBV27 and TRBJ1-4, with D unresolved. This CDR3 contains 12 residues. Trimming left V 8 bases short and J 0 bases short, with 4 bases between. Germline V gene lookup returns CDR1 MNHEY and CDR2 SMNVEV (reference sequence). The CDR3 reads CASRATNEKLFF. CDR3 in DNA: TGTGCCAGCCGGGCAACTAATGAAAAACTGTTTTTT. Looking up the rest from reference TRBV27 and TRBJ1-4 gives the full variable domain: EAQVTQNPRYLITVTGKKLTVTCSQNMNHEYMSWYRQDPGLGLRQIYYSMNVEVTDKGDVPEGYKVSRKEKRNFPLILESPSPNQTSLYFCASRATNEKLFFGSGTQLSVL.

The V and J genes are TRBV2 and TRBJ2-3, with 9 bases fitting TRBD1. The CDR3 covers 15 residues. Germline assignment: CDR1 SNHLY and CDR2 FYNNEI. The V gene end was trimmed by 5 bases and the J gene end by 1 base; junction bases not matched to a gene: 4. The CDR3: CASSTDRGGTDTQYF. The DNA of the CDR3 is TGTGCCAGCAGTACGGACAGGGGAGGCACAGATACGCAGTATTTT.

This clone was counted once. The genes are TRBV19 and TRBJ2-5, with 9 bases matching TRBD1. Trimming took 5 bases from V and 5 from J; bases not matched to a gene: 9. This CDR3 spans 15 amino acids. Germline loops: CDR1 LNHDA, CDR2 SQIVND (reference sequence). The CDR3 bases are TGTGCCAGTAGTCTCACAGGGGGCATAATGGAGACCCAGTACTTC. Translated, it gives CASSLTGGIMETQYF.

The rearrangement joins TRBV24-1 to TRBJ2-1; D gene ambiguous. V lost 3 bases and J lost 1, with 9 bases in between. The V gene's germline CDR1 is KGHDR and CDR2 SFDVKD. This CDR3 has 15 amino acids. CDR3 region: CATSDSQASYNEQFF. CDR3 nucleotides: TGTGCCACCAGTGATAGTCAGGCTTCCTACAATGAGCAGTTCTTC.

The rearrangement uses TRBV9 and TRBJ2-7, with 12 positions matching TRBD2. Germline lookup yields CDR1 SGDLS and CDR2 YYNGEE. With 2 bases clipped from V and 3 bases from J, the junction kept 6 bases outside the gene matches. The CDR3 is 16 amino acids. The CDR3 here is CASSVDGLAGYYEQYF. The CDR3 DNA reads TGTGCCAGCAGCGTGGATGGACTAGCGGGATACTACGAGCAGTACTTC.

This CDR3 reads CASSRLEGPPYEQYF. In DNA form, the CDR3 reads TGTGCCAGTAGTAGACTGGAGGGACCCCCCTACGAGCAGTACTTC. The V call is TRBV19, the J call TRBJ2-7; D perhaps matches TRBD2 (6 bases). Germline V gene sequence: CDR1 LNHDA, CDR2 SQIVND (reference sequence). Trimming left V 4 bases short and J 2 bases short, with 15 bases between. The CDR3 is 15 residues long.

V and J are TRBV6-6 and TRBJ2-3; D might be TRBD1 (6 bases). Trimming stripped 10 bases from V and 3 bases from J, with 20 bases between. The CDR3 length is 15 residues. CDR1 MNHNY and CDR2 SVGAGI come from the germline V gene (reference sequence). This CDR3 is CATRGQGWWTDTQYF. The CDR3 coding sequence is TGTGCCACCCGTGGGCAGGGGTGGTGGACAGATACGCAGTATTTT.

J is TRBJ1-1 and V is TRBV30; D is unclear. CDR1 GTSNPN and CDR2 SVGIG come from the germline V gene (reference sequence). The CDR3 totals 13 residues. Trimming shortened V by 3 bases and J by 4 bases, and 12 bases separated the two germline ends. CDR3 residues: CAWRGPEGTEAFF. For the CDR3, the DNA is TGTGCCTGGAGAGGGCCAGAGGGCACTGAAGCTTTCTTT.

V usage is TRBV25-1 and J usage is TRBJ1-2; D is uncertain. The germline gives CDR1 MGHDK, CDR2 SYGVNS. The CDR3 covers 14 residues. Trimming shortened V by 0 bases and J by 8 bases, and 13 bases separated the two germline ends. The CDR3 DNA reads as TGTGCCAGCAGTGAATACTCGCTTACTTGGGGCTACACCTTC. Protein product: CASSEYSLTWGYTF.

This rearrangement joins TRBV28 to TRBJ2-4; weak D call: TRBD2 (7 bases). This CDR3 has 14 amino acids. The V end lost 1 base, the J end lost 6 bases, and 10 bases lay between the germline ends. Germline CDR1 MDHEN, CDR2 SYDVKM. The CDR3 region is CASSLSRGANIQYF. CDR3 nucleotides: TGTGCCAGCAGTTTATCCCGGGGGGCAAACATTCAGTACTTC. The full variable domain, rest sourced from reference TRBV28 and TRBJ2-4, is DVKVTQSSRYLVKRTGEKVFLECVQDMDHENMFWYRQDPGLGLRLIYFSYDVKMKEKGDIPEGYSVSREKKERFSLILESASTNQTSMYLCASSLSRGANIQYFGAGTRLSVL.

The J gene is TRBJ2-1, the V gene TRBV3-1 (or the pseudogene TRBV3-2); 8 positions agree with TRBD2. The length of the CDR3 is 18 residues. Germline CDR1 and CDR2: LGHDT and YNNKEL (reference sequence). After removal of 2 bases from V and 7 bases from J, the junction contained 16 bases not matched to a gene. This CDR3 is CASSQSQFRGGALNEQFF. For the CDR3, the DNA is TGTGCCAGCAGCCAATCCCAGTTCCGGGGGGGGGCACTGAATGAGCAGTTCTTC.

This rearrangement joins TRBV7-2 to TRBJ2-5; 10 bases match TRBD1. Germline lookup yields CDR1 SGHTA and CDR2 FQGNSA. The CDR3 spans 16 residues. The junction had 9 bases not matched to a gene; V was cut back by 3 bases and J by 5 bases. CDR3 DNA: TGTGCCAGCAGCTTGAACGACAGGGGGCTAGGGGAGACCCAGTACTTC. Translation gives CASSLNDRGLGETQYF. The full variable domain, with the rest looked up from reference TRBV7-2 and TRBJ2-5, is GAGVSQSPSNKVTEKGKDVELRCDPISGHTALYWYRQSLGQGLEFLIYFQGNSAPDKSGLPSDRFSAERTGGSVSTLTIQRTQQEDSAVYLCASSLNDRGLGETQYFGPGTRLLVL.

The chain carries TRBV5-6 and TRBJ2-7, with D perhaps matching TRBD1 (6 bases). Germline CDR1 SGHDT, CDR2 YYEEEE. The CDR3 covers 16 residues. The ends were cut back, 2 bases at V and 9 bases at J, with 24 bases in the middle. CDR3 sequence reads: CASSFPRGRGIVVQYF. The DNA for the CDR3 is TGTGCCAGCAGCTTCCCAAGGGGCAGGGGAATCGTAGTGCAGTACTTC. Full variable domain (missing parts from reference TRBV5-6 and TRBJ2-7): DAGVTQSPTHLIKTRGQQVTLRCSPKSGHDTVSWYQQALGQGPQFIFQYYEEEERQRGNFPDRFSGHQFPNYSSELNVNALLLGDSALYLCASSFPRGRGIVVQYFGPGTRLTVT.

This chain connects TRBV7-3 to TRBJ1-1, with D unclear. This CDR3 comprises 16 residues. Germline V gene sequence: CDR1 SGHTA, CDR2 FQGTGA. Trimming took off 5 bases at V and 5 bases at J, with 21 bases between the two ends. The CDR3: CASSHTWVSGETEAFF. In DNA, the CDR3 is TGTGCCAGCAGCCATACATGGGTAAGCGGTGAAACTGAAGCTTTCTTT.

The chain links TRBV4-1 to TRBJ1-1; TRBD1 aligns across 8 bases. The V segment lost 4 bases and the J segment 4 bases; nucleotides outside the gene matches: 8. The length of the CDR3 is 15 residues. Germline V gene data show CDR1 as MGHRA and CDR2 as YSYEKL. CDR3 nucleotide sequence: TGCGCCAGCAGCCCTCTTGGCACAGGGGGCACTGAAGCTTTCTTT. Protein product: CASSPLGTGGTEAFF.

The chain combines TRBV18 with TRBJ1-1; tentative D call: TRBD1 (6 bases). CDR3 size: 16 residues. Germline values: CDR1 KGHSH, CDR2 LQKENI. V was cut by 2 bases and J by 0 bases, with 13 bases left in between. Here the CDR3 reads CASSPIFGQLNTEAFF. CDR3 DNA sequence: TGTGCCAGCTCACCAATTTTCGGACAGTTGAACACTGAAGCTTTCTTT.

This sequence joins TRBV5-1 and TRBJ2-1; TRBD1 aligns across 9 bases. V shed 4 bases and J 7 bases; nucleotides not matched to a gene: 6. CDR1 and CDR2 from the germline V gene are SGHRS and YFSETQ. The CDR3 spans 14 residues. CDR3 sequence: CASSPGQGKNEQFF. CDR3 coding DNA: TGCGCCAGCAGCCCGGGACAGGGTAAGAATGAGCAGTTCTTC.